This T cell receptor beta chain derives from a study of identical twins (dated by TCRdb to 2015 to 2016). Regarding the study in general: To test whether fetal clonotypes persist, this study deep-sequenced TCR alpha and beta repertoires from monozygotic twins, from unrelated adults of various ages, and from cord blood. To rule out contamination, replicate twin experiments were performed at different times with different library preparation protocols. On the study overall, not on this receptor specifically: Because the same donors could not be followed over many years, the conclusions depended on cross-sectional statistical analysis. Invariant T cells such as MAIT and iNKT could partly confound zero-insertion analyses, though diverse VJ usage argued against this for most clonotypes. In beta out-of-frame sequences, excess twin sharing was weaker, because having fewer shared sequences lowered the signal-to-noise ratio. Fewer insertions were carried by abundant cord blood beta clonotypes; a weaker similar trend was observed in young adult naive repertoires, while no such trend was observed in memory repertoires. Compared with coincidental sharing between unrelated individuals, an excess of low generation-probability sequences was observed among out-of-frame TCR alpha sequences shared between twins. Out-of-frame TCR alpha sharing in monozygotic twins was systematically underestimated by recombination models, whereas sharing between unrelated individuals was in agreement with the recombination models.

Every donor in the study was a healthy Caucasian. The twin cohort comprised three pairs of female monozygotic twins, all aged about 18 to 29 years. Peripheral blood mononuclear cells were the source from which RNA for the TCR libraries was isolated. Libraries were built with 5' RACE. Sequenced using an Illumina HiSeq 2000. A universal primer binding site was introduced by template switching, and a unique molecular identifier was present in the final cDNA, enabling accurate counting of TCR cDNA molecules. First-strand cDNA for TCR alpha and beta chains was synthesized from specific primers in the conserved constant-segment region. Each cDNA library was double barcoded, with a SMART-Mk sample barcode plus Illumina barcodes, to control for contamination. TruSeq adapter sequences and Illumina sample barcodes were added in two successive PCR steps. Sequencing of the TCR alpha and beta cDNA libraries was done on the Illumina HiSeq platform using custom primers. Regarding the original processing steps: Unique molecular identifiers were extracted from raw reads with MiGEC, and CDR3 positions were determined with MiXCR. Recombination models were inferred per individual with the repgenHMM and IGoR tools using an EM algorithm. Shared clonotype analysis was performed with the tcR package in R, normalizing sharing by the product of cloneset sizes. To study raw recombination free of thymic and clonal selection effects, out-of-frame nonproductive sequences were analyzed. The public sequencing data were trimmed at Q25 with fastp and processed into clonotypes with MiXCR by TCRdb, which kept only in-frame beta chains. Every distinct CDR3 protein forms one entry, paired with its most common genes and DNA. It is TCRdb's table, rather than the study itself, that gives the V and J calls and clone size. This sample holds 750,000 to 950,000 distinct CDR3 sequences; about 12% were observed only once. The top ten clones comprise about 1.6% of the sample.

On this clonotype: Which antigen it targets is not known. Base-call qualities are not available, and no considerably larger clone is one nucleotide away.

Including cysteine and phenylalanine, the CDR3 has 15 amino acids. Only the CDR3 region is kept as DNA, spanning 45 bases read in frame from base 1. V is pruned by 4 bases and J by 2 bases, leaving 4 bases of the junction without a gene match. The germline V gene gives CDR1 as KGHSH and CDR2 as LQKENI. The same sample was also used in a study of yellow fever vaccine responses in identical twins. The other study reports the following: According to the authors, the vaccine-induced T cell response in identical twins seemed to be partly convergent and partly specific to each individual. The study precisely tracked vaccine-responding T cell clones in identical twins.

The receptor's source is a woman aged 18-29 years in good health. The sequencing input was PBMCs. The V and J segments used are TRBV18 and TRBJ1-2, with 10 junctional bases fitting TRBD1. This receptor carries the CDR3 CASSQSGQGNYGYTF. The DNA reads as follows: TGTGCCAGCTCACAATCGGGACAGGGGAACTATGGCTACACCTTC.